This T cell receptor (beta chain) was identified during a study of T cells expressing NK-cell markers. Findings of the study overall: Dominant NKG2C+ clonotypes in a handful of donors made up about 1.0-8% of CD8+ T cells. Several of the donors also had these clonotypes leading their CD3+CD56-NKG2C+ fraction.

TCR beta cDNA was generated via 5'RACE template switching incorporating UMIs. TCRdb reprocessed the 5' RACE reads, keeping one entry per CDR3 protein, no DNA. This repertoire comprises hundreds of thousands of distinct CDR3 sequences; its ten largest clones make up roughly 4.2%. For this clonotype: The antigen remains undetermined.

The source of this sequence is a woman aged 18 to 75 in good health. Sequences were obtained from blood T cells: a sorted CD56 or NKG2C T cell subset, CD4+ or CD8+ T cells, or bulk PBMC T cells (not recorded which).

This CDR3 is CASSPDPRTVGNTIYF. This chain joins TRBV4-3 and TRBJ1-3; the TRBD1 assignment by TCRdb is unverifiable without DNA. The V gene's germline CDR1 is LGHNA and CDR2 YSLEER. The CDR3 sequence is 16 residues long.